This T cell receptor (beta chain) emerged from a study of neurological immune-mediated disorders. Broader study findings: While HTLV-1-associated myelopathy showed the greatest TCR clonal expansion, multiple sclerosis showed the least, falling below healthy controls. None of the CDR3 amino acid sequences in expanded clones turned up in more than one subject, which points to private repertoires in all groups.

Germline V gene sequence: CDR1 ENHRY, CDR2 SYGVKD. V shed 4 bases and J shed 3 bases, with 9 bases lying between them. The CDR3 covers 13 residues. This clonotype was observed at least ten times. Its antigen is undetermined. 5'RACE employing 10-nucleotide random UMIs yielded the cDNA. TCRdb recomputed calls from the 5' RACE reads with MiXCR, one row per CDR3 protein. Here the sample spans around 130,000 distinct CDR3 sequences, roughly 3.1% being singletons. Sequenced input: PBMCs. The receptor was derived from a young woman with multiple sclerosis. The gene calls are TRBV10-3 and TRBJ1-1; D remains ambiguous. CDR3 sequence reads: CAISVTVDTEAFF. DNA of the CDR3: TGTGCCATCAGTGTAACGGTGGACACTGAAGCTTTCTTT.